This TCR beta chain was obtained from a study of blood T cell repertoires in COVID-19. Study details: Spain, Italy and the United States supplied samples that represented acute and convalescent COVID-19. PBMCs, B-cell-depleted T cells, or T cells provided the cDNA or gDNA that made up the material.

This CDR3 region has 15 residues. Germline V CDR1 and CDR2: MNHEY, SMNVEV (reference sequence). V was pared by 7 bases and J by 6 bases, with 20 bases between. Participants' reported clinical history set cohort assignment. A few counts support this clone. As processed by the authors: Estimates of nucleated cell counts were drawn from the amplification of reference gene primers. Using immunoSEQ multiplex PCR, the repertoire was profiled, and TCRdb retains in-frame clones only, with some absent. V and J calls and clone size are those listed in that table; D and trimming were worked out from the DNA. The data contain a few hundred thousand clones, around 84% of them singletons.

The clonotype originates from a man aged 25 to 40 with acute COVID-19. The sample consisted of PBMCs or T cells enriched from blood (not recorded which). The chain carries TRBV27 and TRBJ2-3, with D maybe TRBD1 (6 bases). This chain's CDR3 is CASTHTLYRADTQYF. CDR3 DNA sequence: TGTGCCAGCACCCACACCCTCTACAGGGCTGATACGCAGTATTTT.